This entry lists 7 T cell receptor beta chains sequenced from one sample in a study of shared clonotypes between healthy human individuals. Profiling relied on immunoSEQ multiplex PCR, and the TCRdb table lists in-frame clones only, not all of them. The table shows approximately 1,000,000 clones, with around 77% occurring only once. Source material: memory CD4+ T cells from PBMCs. Subset reported: CD45RA-negative fraction. Every receptor here comes from a man between 18 and 35 years old in good health. Some clones in this sample may be carry-over from other donors' samples.

This rearrangement joins TRBV9 to TRBJ2-7, with 8 positions matching TRBD2. The germline CDR1 and CDR2 sequences are SGDLS and YYNGEE. The CDR3 length is 15 residues. V was pared by 3 bases and J by 6 bases, with 11 bases of the junction left unmatched. The CDR3 is CASSALAGADIEQYF. DNA of the CDR3: TGTGCCAGCAGCGCGCTAGCGGGCGCAGACATCGAGCAGTACTTC.

This clone has a handful of counts. The rearrangement joins TRBV11-2 to TRBJ2-5, with D possibly called TRBD1 or TRBD2 (5 bases each). This CDR3 has 14 residues. Germline V lookup: CDR1 SGHAT, CDR2 FQNNGV. The V end was cut by 4 bases, the J end by 4 bases, with 13 bases between. DNA of the CDR3: TGTGCCAGCAGCTCCATACGAGGGACAGAGACCCAGTACTTC. Protein: CASSSIRGTETQYF.

The chain employs TRBV6-5 and TRBJ2-3; the D is unclear. Germline loops: CDR1 MNHEY, CDR2 SVGAGI. The V end was cut by 7 bases, the J end by 5 bases, with 7 bases between. CDR3 length: 11 residues. The CDR3 DNA reads TGTGCCAGCATCACGGGAGATACGCAGTATTTT. Protein sequence: CASITGDTQYF.

As regards this clone: Other nucleotide sequences in the sample specify the same CDR3. J is TRBJ1-1 and V is TRBV7-9; D might be TRBD1 (6 bases). V lost 5 bases to trimming and J lost 3 bases, with 10 bases between them. There are 13 residues in the CDR3. Germline loops: CDR1 SEHNR, CDR2 FQNEAQ (reference sequence). As DNA, the CDR3 is TGTGCCAGCAGCCTACAGGGTTACACTGAAGCTTTCTTT. Translation: CASSLQGYTEAFF.

CDR3 coding DNA: TGTGCCAGCAGCTGGGCATCGGGCTTTAACTATGGCTACACCTTC. Protein: CASSWASGFNYGYTF. The chain carries TRBV7-9 and TRBJ1-2; D remains ambiguous. Trimming stripped 4 bases from V and 1 base from J, with 13 bases between. The CDR3 has 15 amino acids. The V gene's germline CDR1 is SEHNR and CDR2 FQNEAQ (reference sequence).

This clone appeared a few times. The J gene is TRBJ1-4, the V gene TRBV30, with D perhaps matching TRBD1 (5 bases). Deletions cut 0 bases from V and 4 bases from J, with 6 bases between. This CDR3 comprises 13 residues. Germline V gene lookup returns CDR1 GTSNPN and CDR2 SVGIG (reference sequence). The CDR3 nucleotides are TGTGCCTGGAGTGTACAGGTTAATGAAAAACTGTTTTTT. Its protein is CAWSVQVNEKLFF.

As regards this clone: This specimen includes other DNA sequences encoding the same CDR3. V is TRBV6-5 and J is TRBJ2-7, with 13 positions matching TRBD2. Trimming at V came to 4 bases and at J to 3 bases, leaving 6 bases not matched to a gene. There are 16 residues in the CDR3. Germline V gene data show CDR1 as MNHEY and CDR2 as SVGAGI. CDR3 nucleotide sequence: TGTGCCAGCAGTTCAGCCGGGACTAGCGGGATCTACGAGCAGTACTTC. This gives the protein CASSSAGTSGIYEQYF.